This T cell receptor beta chain derives from a study of CXCR3-negative and CXCR3-positive naive CD8 T cells. Study-wide findings and caveats: Compared with CXCR3-negative naive cells, CXCR3-positive naive cells showed more hydrophobic TRB CDR3s. The study found CXCR3 expression partially decreased after cryopreservation and ran most assays on fresh PBMCs. Memory cells diverged, while naive CXCR3-positive and CXCR3-negative cells had similar TRBV-TRBJ usage.

This CDR3 region has 15 residues. The V gene's germline CDR1 is SQVTM and CDR2 ANQGSEA. Points on this clonotype: The antigen is unknown.

UMI-labeled 5' RACE yielded the TRB cDNA libraries. TCRdb reanalyzed the 5' RACE reads and collapses them to one entry per CDR3 protein, without DNA. The sample features 120,000 or so distinct CDR3 sequences, with around 0.54% in its top ten. The TCR comes from a human donor in good health. Some clones in this sample may be carry-over from other donors' samples. The sample was naive CXCR3+ CD8+ T cells from blood. The subset here: CD45RO-CCR7+CD27+CD95- naive CD8+ T cells expressing CXCR3 (TNR3+). This chain links TRBV29-1 with TRBJ1-5. The chain's CDR3 is CSVGAGRAENQPQHF.